Listed below are T cell receptor beta chains from one sample, sequenced in a study of blood T cell repertoires in COVID-19. Clones were sequenced by immunoSEQ multiplex PCR, and TCRdb holds only the in-frame ones, with some missing. The data contain approximately 230,000 clones, nearly 90% of them singletons. The sample taken for sequencing was peripheral blood. Source of these receptors: a man aged 18 to 30 with active or convalescent COVID-19. Both conserved end residues are part of each CDR3. The order of the fields is clone size, J gene, V gene, D gene, CDR3 DNA, CDR3 protein. The D gene is left open where the match is weak. A clone size is listed for some rows: how often the clone was seen (once, few, many), or a class if it is expanded.

NA | TRBJ2-4 | TRBV27 | TRBD1 | TGTGCCAGCAGTTTGGTGGGGACAGGGAGAAACATTCAGTACTTC | CASSLVGTGRNIQYF
NA | TRBJ1-6 | TRBV11-2 | NA | TGTGCCAGCAGCTTCTCGGGCGGGAATTCACCCCTCCACTTT | CASSFSGGNSPLHF
once | TRBJ1-2 | TRBV10-3 | TRBD1 | TGTGCCATCAGAGAACAGGGGGCCGGGTTTGGCTACACCTTC | CAIREQGAGFGYTF
once | TRBJ1-2 | TRBV19 | NA | TGTGCCAGTAGCTCCCTACAGGTTCTGAATGGCTACACCTTC | CASSSLQVLNGYTF
NA | TRBJ2-5 | TRBV5-1 | NA | TGCGCCAGCAGCTTGTATCACCAAGAGACCCAGTACTTC | CASSLYHQETQYF
NA | TRBJ1-4 | TRBV7-2 | NA | TGTGCCAGCAGTACCGCGGGTAATGAAAAACTGTTTTTT | CASSTAGNEKLFF
NA | TRBJ2-6 | TRBV6-5 | NA | TGTGCCAGCAGTTACTCAGGACAGACTGGGGCCAACGTCCTGACTTTC | CASSYSGQTGANVLTF
NA | TRBJ2-3 | TRBV2 | TRBD1 | TGTGCCAGCAGTGAATGGACAGGGTCCACAGATACGCAGTATTTT | CASSEWTGSTDTQYF
NA | TRBJ1-5 | TRBV15 | NA | TGTGCCACCAGCAGAGGGACAGCCAACAATCAGCCCCAGCATTTT | CATSRGTANNQPQHF
NA | TRBJ2-1 | TRBV7-2 | NA | TGTGCCAGCAGCTTAGCGGACTACTCCTACAATGAGCAGTTCTTC | CASSLADYSYNEQFF
NA | TRBJ1-1 | TRBV27 | NA | TGTGCCAGCAGTTTCGACGGGGGAGGCTCGAACACTGAAGCTTTCTTT | CASSFDGGGSNTEAFF
NA | TRBJ2-2 | TRBV9 | TRBD1 | TGTGCCAGCAGCGTAGGAAGGGGGCTTATCGGGGAGCTGTTTTTT | CASSVGRGLIGELFF
NA | TRBJ2-7 | TRBV19 | NA | TGTGCCAGTAGACCCTCTCAGGGCTACGAGCAGTACTTC | CASRPSQGYEQYF
NA | TRBJ2-1 | TRBV9 | NA | TGTGCCAGCAGCGTATGGGGAGGTGAGCAGTTCTTC | CASSVWGGEQFF
NA | TRBJ1-1 | TRBV24-1 | TRBD1 | TGTGCCACCAGTGTCCTCCCCGGGACAGAGAACACTGAAGCTTTCTTT | CATSVLPGTENTEAFF
NA | TRBJ1-4 | TRBV7-9 | TRBD1 | TGTGCCAGCAGCGATGAGGGTAGGACAGGGGGCGAAAAACTGTTTTTT | CASSDEGRTGGEKLFF
NA | TRBJ1-6 | TRBV18 | NA | TGTGCCAGCTCACCATCAGGGTATAATTCACCCCTCCACTTT | CASSPSGYNSPLHF
once | TRBJ1-2 | TRBV7-9 | NA | TGTGCCAGCAGCCGCGGGGAACTTAACTATGGCTACACCTTC | CASSRGELNYGYTF
NA | TRBJ2-3 | TRBV27 | TRBD1 | TGTGCCAGCAGCGGGACAGGGGGTGGGACAGATACGCAGTATTTT | CASSGTGGGTDTQYF
NA | TRBJ1-5 | TRBV11-2 | NA | TGTGCCAGCAGCTTGGGGAGGGATCAGCCCCAGCATTTT | CASSLGRDQPQHF
once | TRBJ2-1 | TRBV24-1 | NA | TGTGCCACCAGTTACGAGGGTCCGTCCTACAATGAGCAGTTCTTC | CATSYEGPSYNEQFF
NA | TRBJ1-2 | TRBV9 | NA | TGTGCCAGCAGCGGAACAGGTTTTGGCTACACCTTC | CASSGTGFGYTF
NA | TRBJ1-1 | TRBV6-5 | NA | TGTGCCAGCAGTTACGGGCAGAACACTGAAGCTTTCTTT | CASSYGQNTEAFF
once | TRBJ1-1 | TRBV18 | NA | TGTGCCAGCTCGCCCCAGGGGCCAGATGAAGCTTTCTTT | CASSPQGPDEAFF
NA | TRBJ2-1 | TRBV7-3 | NA | TGTGCCAGCAGCTTTAACAGGAACAATGAGCAGTTCTTC | CASSFNRNNEQFF
few | TRBJ2-2 | TRBV7-3 | TRBD2 | TGTGCCAGCAGCTTAAGAGGACTAGCGGGGAACACCGGGGAGCTGTTTTTT | CASSLRGLAGNTGELFF
NA | TRBJ1-1 | TRBV10-3 | NA | TGTGCCATCAGCGGAAGTGGGCTGAGCACTGAAGCTTTCTTT | CAISGSGLSTEAFF
NA | TRBJ1-6 | TRBV4-3 | NA | TGCGCCAGCAGCCAAGATACAGGGATGGGATCACCCCTCCACTTT | CASSQDTGMGSPLHF
NA | TRBJ2-7 | TRBV27 | NA | TGTGCCAGCAGTTTACAGGGAATTGGGACCTACGAGCAGTACTTC | CASSLQGIGTYEQYF
NA | TRBJ2-2 | TRBV15 | NA | TGTGCCACCAGCAGAGAGCGGGACAGTCTGTCCGGGGAGCTGTTTTTT | CATSRERDSLSGELFF
NA | TRBJ2-2 | TRBV7-9 | NA | TGTGCCAGCAGTCTTAGTGCCGGGGAGCTGTTTTTT | CASSLSAGELFF
NA | TRBJ1-1 | TRBV4-3 | NA | TGCGCCAGCAGCCAAAATTTCGGACAGCCCTTGAACACTGAAGCTTTCTTT | CASSQNFGQPLNTEAFF
NA | TRBJ1-2 | TRBV25-1 | NA | TGTGCCAGCAGTGAAGTCGTGGGCCGGGGTAGCTATGGCTACACCTTC | CASSEVVGRGSYGYTF